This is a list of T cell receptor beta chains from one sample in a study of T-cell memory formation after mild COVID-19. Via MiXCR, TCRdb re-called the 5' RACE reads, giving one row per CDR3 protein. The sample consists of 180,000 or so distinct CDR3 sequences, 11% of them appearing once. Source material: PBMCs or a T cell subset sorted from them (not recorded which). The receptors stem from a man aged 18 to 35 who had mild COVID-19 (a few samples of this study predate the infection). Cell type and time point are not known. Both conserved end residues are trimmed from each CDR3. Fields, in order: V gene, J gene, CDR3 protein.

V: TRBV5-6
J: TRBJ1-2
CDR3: ASSLFDGYT

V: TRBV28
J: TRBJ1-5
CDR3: ASSLFIWGRQRGKYQPQH

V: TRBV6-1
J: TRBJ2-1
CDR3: ASSETPRKNNEQF

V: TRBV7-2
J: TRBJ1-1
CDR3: ASSILQGGEAF

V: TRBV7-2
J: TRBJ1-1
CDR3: ASSLWAGGTEAF

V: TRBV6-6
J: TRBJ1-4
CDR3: ASSYRDSGSTNEKLF

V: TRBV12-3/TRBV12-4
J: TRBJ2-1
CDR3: ASSPREGSFNEQF

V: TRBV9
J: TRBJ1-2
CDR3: ASSVADDRAYGYT

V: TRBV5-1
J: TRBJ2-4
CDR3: ASSLGAGAKNIQY

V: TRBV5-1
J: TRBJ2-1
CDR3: ASSTPASNNEQF

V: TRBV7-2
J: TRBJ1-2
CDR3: ASSLAGESGYT

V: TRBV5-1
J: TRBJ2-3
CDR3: ASRGWGLTDTQY

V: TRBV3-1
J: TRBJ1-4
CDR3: ASSPNVPANEKLF

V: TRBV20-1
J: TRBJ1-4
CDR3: SAPGQGNEKLF

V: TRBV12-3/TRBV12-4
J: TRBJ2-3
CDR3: ASSFRVGGFDTQY

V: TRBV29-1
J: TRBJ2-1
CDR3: SVEADLAYEQF

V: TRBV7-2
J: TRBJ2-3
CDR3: ASSPSGVARTQY

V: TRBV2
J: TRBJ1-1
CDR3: ASTRPGLRNTEAF

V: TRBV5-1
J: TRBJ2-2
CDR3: ASSLAVSGELF

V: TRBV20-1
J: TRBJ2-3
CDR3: SARLLGDLTDTQY

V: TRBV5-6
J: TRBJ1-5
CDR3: ASTKPGPQH

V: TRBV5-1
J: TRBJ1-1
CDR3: ASSFEGRGSEAF

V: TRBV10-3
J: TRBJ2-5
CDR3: ATNRDREETQY

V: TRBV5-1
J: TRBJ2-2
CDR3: ASSLEGGSLGELF

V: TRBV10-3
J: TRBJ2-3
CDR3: AIRREPTDTQY

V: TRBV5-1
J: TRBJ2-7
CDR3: ASSLALMPGRSAEQY

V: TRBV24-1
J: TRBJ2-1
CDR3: ATSAQGQGSIRKTSSYNEQF

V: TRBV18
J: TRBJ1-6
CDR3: ASSPRDSQISPLH

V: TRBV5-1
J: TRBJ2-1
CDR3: ASSIDRGLRNEQF

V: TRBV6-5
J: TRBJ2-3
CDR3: ASRSGTSTDTQY

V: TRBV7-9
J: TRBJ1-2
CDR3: ASSLWDRNYGYT

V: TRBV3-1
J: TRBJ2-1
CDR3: ASSQGLAGGDEQF

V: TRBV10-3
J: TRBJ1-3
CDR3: AISVMGTSGNTIY

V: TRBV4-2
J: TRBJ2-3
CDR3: ASRPIGGRSTDTQY

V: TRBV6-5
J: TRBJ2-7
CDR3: ASSRQGGDYEQY

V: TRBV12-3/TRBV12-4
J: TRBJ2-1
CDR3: ASSPRTSGNNEQF

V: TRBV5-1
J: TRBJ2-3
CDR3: ASSLGTPTDTQY

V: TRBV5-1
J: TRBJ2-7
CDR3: ASGVYEQY

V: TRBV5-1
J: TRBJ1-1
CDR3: ASTDRQGMNTEAF

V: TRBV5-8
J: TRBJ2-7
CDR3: ASSFQGNSYEQY

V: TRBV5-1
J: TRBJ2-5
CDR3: ASSLDPGEWETQY

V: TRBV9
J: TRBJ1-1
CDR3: ASSVADRGSGAF

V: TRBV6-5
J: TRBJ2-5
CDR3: ASTHPGGETQY

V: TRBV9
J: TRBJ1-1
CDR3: ASSVDPGMNTEAF

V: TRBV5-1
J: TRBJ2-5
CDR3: ASHRRAGGPQETQY

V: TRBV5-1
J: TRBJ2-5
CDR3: ASSDSSGGETQY

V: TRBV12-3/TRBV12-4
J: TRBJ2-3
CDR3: ATRTALGTDTQY

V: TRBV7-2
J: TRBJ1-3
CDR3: ASSFVAGLSGNTIY

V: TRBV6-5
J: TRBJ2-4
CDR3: ASSYSAVSKNIQY

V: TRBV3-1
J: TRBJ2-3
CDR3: ASSQDRDTDTQY

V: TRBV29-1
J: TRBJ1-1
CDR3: SVGRTAFPSPNTEAF

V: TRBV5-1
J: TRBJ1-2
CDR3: ASSTDTGDYGYT

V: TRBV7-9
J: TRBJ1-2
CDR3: ASSLGQAAYGYT

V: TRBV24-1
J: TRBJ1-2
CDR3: ATSVVGSKSYGYT

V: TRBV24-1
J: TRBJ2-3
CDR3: ATSTREWQY